Shown below are 9 T cell receptor beta chains from a single sample sequenced in a study of T cell repertoires in cytomegalovirus infection. TCRdb reprocessed the reads with MiXCR, giving one entry per CDR3 protein. Of under 300,000 distinct CDR3 sequences in the sample, roughly a fifth are singletons; the top ten hold about 21%. The antigens for these receptors are not known. The specimen comprised cultured PBMCs, sampled from culture after CMV antigen stimulation. These receptors were obtained from a human donor in good health (CMV status not recorded). Some clones in this sample may be carry-over from other donors' samples.

The chain carries TRBV4-1 and TRBJ1-1; 7 positions agree with TRBD1. CDR3 length: 16 amino acids. CDR1 and CDR2 (germline): MGHRA, YSYEKL. J was trimmed by 0 bases and V by 2 bases; bases with no gene match: 6. The CDR3 sequence is CASSQPGTVMNTEAFF. In nucleotides, the CDR3 is TGCGCCAGCAGCCAACCCGGGACAGTTATGAACACTGAAGCTTTCTTT.

This clonotype was seen ten or more times. The chain recombines TRBV7-2 with TRBJ1-5; D gene ambiguous. V gave up 1 base and J gave up 6 bases, with 10 bases separating them. The CDR3 is 14 residues long. Germline CDR1 is SGHTA and CDR2 is FQGNSA. DNA of the CDR3: TGTGCCAGCAGCTTAGGATCCGGCGGTCAGCCCCAGCATTTT. Translated: CASSLGSGGQPQHF.

This clonotype was observed a few times. The V and J genes are TRBV7-8 and TRBJ2-3; 9 nucleotides agree with TRBD2. The V gene's germline CDR1 is SGHVS and CDR2 FQNEAQ. The CDR3 extends over 15 amino acids. J lost 4 bases, V lost 6 bases, and 8 bases had no gene match. CDR3 region: CASSLIAGAADTQYF. The CDR3 DNA reads as TGTGCCAGCAGTCTTATAGCGGGAGCTGCAGATACGCAGTATTTT. Full variable domain (remainder filled in from reference TRBV7-8 and TRBJ2-3): GAGVSQSPRYKVAKRGQDVALRCDPISGHVSLFWYQQALGQGPEFLTYFQNEAQLDKSGLPSDRFFAERPEGSVSTLKIQRTQQEDSAVYLCASSLIAGAADTQYFGPGTRLTVL.

This clonotype was observed at least ten times. This chain links TRBV7-2 with TRBJ1-6; D gene ambiguous. Germline assignment: CDR1 SGHTA and CDR2 FQGNSA. CDR3 size: 13 residues. Trimming took off 5 bases at V and 8 bases at J, with 10 bases between the two ends. CDR3 protein: CASSPYGDSPLHF. In DNA form, the CDR3 reads TGTGCCAGCAGCCCGTATGGGGATTCACCCCTCCACTTT.

This clonotype was detected a few times. The rearrangement uses TRBV4-3 and TRBJ1-1; no clear D. Trimming pared 0 bases from V and 1 base from J, leaving 9 bases between. Germline V gene lookup returns CDR1 LGHNA and CDR2 YSLEER. The CDR3 has 15 residues. The CDR3 DNA reads as TGCGCCAGCAGCCAAGATGCAAGGCGGAACACTGAAGCTTTCTTT. Protein: CASSQDARRNTEAFF.

The genes are TRBV19 and TRBJ2-6, with D possibly TRBD2 on 6 matching bases. This CDR3 comprises 15 residues. V was clipped by 9 bases and J by 4 bases, with 16 bases between them. CDR1 LNHDA and CDR2 SQIVND come from the germline V gene (reference sequence). The chain's CDR3 is CASGTGGGGANVLTF. For the CDR3, the DNA is TGTGCCAGCGGGACTGGTGGTGGCGGGGCCAACGTCCTGACTTTC.

The chain is built from TRBV25-1 and TRBJ1-4; D gene ambiguous. V was shortened by 3 bases and J by 5 bases, with 4 bases between the two germline ends. The germline CDR1 and CDR2 sequences are MGHDK and SYGVNS. This CDR3 has 12 amino acids. CDR3: CASSDWNEKLFF. The CDR3 DNA sequence: TGTGCCAGCAGTGACTGGAATGAAAAACTGTTTTTT. The full variable domain, completed using reference TRBV25-1 and TRBJ1-4, is EADIYQTPRYLVIGTGKKITLECSQTMGHDKMYWYQQDPGMELHLIHYSYGVNSTEKGDLSSESTVSRIRTEHFPLTLESARPSHTSQYLCASSDWNEKLFFGSGTQLSVL.

This clonotype has at least ten counts. V and J are TRBV11-2 and TRBJ2-5, with 15 bases lining up with TRBD2. The V and J ends lost 0 bases and 7 bases, in that order; junction bases with no gene match: 0. Per germline, CDR1 SGHAT and CDR2 FQNNGV. The CDR3 contains 15 residues. The CDR3 DNA sequence: TGTGCCAGCAGCTTAGAGGGACTAGCGGGAGGGACCCAGTACTTC. It codes for CASSLEGLAGGTQYF.

This clonotype was found many times. The J gene is TRBJ2-5, the V gene TRBV19; TRBD2 agrees at 8 bases. J gave up 2 bases and V 4 bases, and 3 bases lay outside the gene matches. CDR1 LNHDA and CDR2 SQIVND come from the germline V gene (reference sequence). The CDR3 length is 14 residues. CDR3 in DNA: TGTGCCAGTAGTAGGACTAGCCTACAAGAGACCCAGTACTTC. This sequence encodes CASSRTSLQETQYF.